This T cell receptor (beta chain) was observed in a study of neoadjuvant nivolumab and ipilimumab in lung cancer. Method: immunoSEQ multiplex PCR; TCRdb's copy keeps in-frame clones and lacks some. The profile shows over 25,000 clones, around 80% of them singletons. Worth noting for this clone: Antigen specificity is unknown.

Study results and limitations: Resected tumors had greater TCR richness and clonality than uninvolved lung.

The clonotype originates from an adult with non-small cell lung cancer. The material was tumor tissue, obtained after neoadjuvant nivolumab, alone or with ipilimumab, at or shortly before surgery.

The CDR3 spells CASSLLGGRNQPQHF. The CDR3 coding sequence is TGTGCCAGCAGCTTGCTTGGGGGGCGCAATCAGCCCCAGCATTTT. The V call is TRBV7-8, the J call TRBJ1-5; tentative D call: TRBD1 (6 bases). The CDR3 spans 15 residues. V was cut by 3 bases and J by 2 bases, with 11 bases left in between. Germline-derived CDR1 and CDR2 are SGHVS and FQNEAQ.